This record concerns one T cell receptor (beta chain) sequence. One Seattle source followed patients from active infection through their disease course. The sample originates from a study of blood T cell repertoires in COVID-19. Study in general: Nucleic acid was either cDNA or gDNA, and it came from T cells, B-cell-depleted T cells, or PBMCs.

Source study methods: Estimation of nucleated cell counts was performed using reference gene primer amplification. Measured with immunoSEQ multiplex PCR; TCRdb has only the in-frame clones, and not every one. V and J calls and clone size follow that table, whereas D and trimming were derived from the DNA. This table holds roughly 290,000 clones, 90% found once. Looked up from germline, CDR1 is SNHLY and CDR2 is FYNNEI. V was cut by 8 bases and J by 5 bases, with 10 bases left in between. The CDR3 has 12 residues. The origin of this receptor is a woman aged 25 to 39 with COVID-19, enrolled during active disease. Sequenced: peripheral blood. The V call is TRBV2, the J call TRBJ2-1; D is possibly TRBD2 (5 bases). The CDR3 coding sequence is TGTGCCAGCGGGGAGATAGACAATGAGCAGTTCTTC. It codes for CASGEIDNEQFF.